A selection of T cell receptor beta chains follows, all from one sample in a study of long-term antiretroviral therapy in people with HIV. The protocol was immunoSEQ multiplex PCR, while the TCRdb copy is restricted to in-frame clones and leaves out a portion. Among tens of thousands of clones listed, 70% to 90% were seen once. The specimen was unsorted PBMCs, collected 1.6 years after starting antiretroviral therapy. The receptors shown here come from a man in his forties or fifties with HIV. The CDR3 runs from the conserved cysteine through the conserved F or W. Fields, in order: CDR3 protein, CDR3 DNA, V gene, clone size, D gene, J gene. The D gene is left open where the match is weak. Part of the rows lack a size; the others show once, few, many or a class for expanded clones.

CASSFGLLVDTEAFF | TGCGCCAGCAGCTTTGGGTTACTTGTAGACACTGAAGCTTTCTTT | TRBV5-1 | - | - | TRBJ1-1
CSAKKGAEGSYEQYF | TGCAGCGCAAAAAAGGGGGCGGAAGGGTCCTACGAGCAGTACTTC | TRBV29-1 | - | TRBD1 | TRBJ2-7
CASSLDGPSRSPLHF | TGCGCCAGCAGCTTGGATGGGCCGTCTCGATCACCCCTCCACTTT | TRBV5-1 | - | - | TRBJ1-6
CASRVSTSYEQYF | TGCGCCAGCCGAGTTAGCACGTCCTACGAGCAGTACTTC | TRBV5-1 | - | - | TRBJ2-7
CASSVEAGQGRPEAFF | TGTGCCAGCAGCGTAGAAGCGGGACAGGGGAGGCCCGAAGCTTTCTTT | TRBV9 | - | TRBD1 | TRBJ1-1
CASSSLRDYRRGGNNEQFF | TGTGCCAGCAGCTCCCTCCGGGACTATCGTCGTGGGGGGAACAATGAGCAGTTCTTC | TRBV7-3 | - | TRBD2 | TRBJ2-1
CASSLEDGRGEKLFF | TGTGCCAGCAGCTTAGAGGACGGGCGCGGGGAAAAACTGTTTTTT | TRBV7-9 | - | - | TRBJ1-4
CAWAGAGGPSDTQYF | TGTGCCTGGGCGGGGGCGGGAGGGCCATCGGATACGCAGTATTTT | TRBV30 | - | TRBD2 | TRBJ2-3
CASSGGASNQPQHF | TGTGCCAGCAGTGGGGGGGCCAGCAATCAGCCCCAGCATTTT | TRBV9 | - | - | TRBJ1-5
CASADGGTGDTGELFF | TGTGCCAGCGCGGACGGGGGGACAGGGGATACCGGGGAGCTGTTTTTT | TRBV9 | - | TRBD1 | TRBJ2-2
CASSLAGEPYNEQFF | TGCGCCAGCAGCTTGGCCGGGGAACCTTACAATGAGCAGTTCTTC | TRBV5-1 | - | - | TRBJ2-1
CASSEGPGSYFMNTEAFF | TGTGCCAGCAGTGAGGGCCCCGGGTCTTATTTCATGAACACTGAAGCTTTCTTT | TRBV2 | - | - | TRBJ1-1
CASSLPGKTIYF | TGTGCCAGCAGCTTACCCGGGAAAACCATATATTTT | TRBV7-6 | - | - | TRBJ1-3
CASSYSPPVLGYEQYF | TGTGCCAGCAGTTACTCCCCTCCAGTCCTAGGGTACGAGCAGTACTTC | TRBV6-6 | - | - | TRBJ2-7
CASSATSDTQYF | TGTGCCAGCAGTGCAACTAGCGATACGCAGTATTTT | TRBV6-1 | - | - | TRBJ2-3
CASSPLGREYDTQYF | TGTGCCAGCAGCCCCCTGGGGCGGGAGTATGATACGCAGTATTTT | TRBV7-3 | - | TRBD2 | TRBJ2-3
CASSLVLARNEKLFF | TGTGCCAGCAGCTTGGTGCTCGCTCGGAATGAAAAACTGTTTTTT | TRBV5-5 | - | - | TRBJ1-4
CASSLDLSSYEQYF | TGCGCCAGCAGCTTGGATCTAAGCTCCTACGAGCAGTACTTC | TRBV5-1 | - | - | TRBJ2-7
CATRGSGNTIYF | TGTGCCACGAGGGGCTCTGGAAACACCATATATTTT | TRBV5-4 | - | - | TRBJ1-3
CASSLRQTTDTQYF | TGTGCCAGCAGTTTAAGGCAGACCACAGATACGCAGTATTTT | TRBV28 | - | - | TRBJ2-3
CASSPHQRLASYNEQFF | TGTGCCAGCAGCCCGCACCAAAGACTAGCGTCCTACAATGAGCAGTTCTTC | TRBV7-8 | - | TRBD2 | TRBJ2-1
CASRAGTGGEAFF | TGTGCCAGCCGAGCCGGGACAGGGGGCGAAGCTTTCTTT | TRBV27 | once | TRBD1 | TRBJ1-1
CASSTTSGSYNEQFF | TGCGCCAGCAGCACGACTAGCGGTTCCTACAATGAGCAGTTCTTC | TRBV5-1 | - | TRBD2 | TRBJ2-1
CASSAGGGSNQPQHF | TGTGCCAGCAGTGCAGGGGGTGGGAGCAATCAGCCCCAGCATTTT | TRBV6-1 | - | TRBD1 | TRBJ1-5
CASSEGLNTEAFF | TGTGCCAGCAGTGAGGGATTGAACACTGAAGCTTTCTTT | TRBV7-6 | - | - | TRBJ1-1
CASSENGPYEQYF | TGTGCCAGCAGTGAAAACGGGCCCTACGAGCAGTACTTC | TRBV6-1 | - | - | TRBJ2-7
CASTSLRGGLHF | TGTGCCAGCACCTCCCTAAGGGGTGGTCTCCACTTT | TRBV28 | medium-sized | - | TRBJ1-6
CASSQVTGATYEQYF | TGCGCCAGCAGCCAAGTTACGGGAGCGACCTACGAGCAGTACTTC | TRBV4-1 | - | - | TRBJ2-7
CASSLIRGSNQPQHF | TGTGCCAGCAGTTTAATCCGAGGGAGCAATCAGCCCCAGCATTTT | TRBV27 | - | - | TRBJ1-5